This is a list of T cell receptor beta chains from one sample in a study of blood T cell repertoires in COVID-19. Libraries were prepared by immunoSEQ multiplex PCR; TCRdb keeps only in-frame clonotypes and omits some of them. There are around 50,000 clones in the sample; 80% to 90% occur only once, and roughly 2% lies in the top ten. The source material was peripheral blood. These receptors were taken from a human donor in a cohort sampled during active COVID-19. CDR3s include the opening cysteine and the closing phenylalanine or tryptophan. Each record gives: D gene, CDR3 length, clone size, J gene, V gene, CDR3 DNA, CDR3 protein. A D gene is named only where the DNA matches it firmly. Size tells how often a clone was seen (once, few, many) or the class of an expanded clone, and some rows leave it out.

>TRBD2|18|-|TRBJ2-5|TRBV7-2
TGTGCCAGCAGCTTAACCCCCCTAGCGGGGCCCTTGGAAGAGACCCAGTACTTC
CASSLTPLAGPLEETQYF
>TRBD1|15|-|TRBJ2-5|TRBV6-5
TGTGCCAGCAGTTACGTACAGGGGGCGCCGGAGACCCAGTACTTC
CASSYVQGAPETQYF
>-|15|few|TRBJ2-5|TRBV11-2
TGTGCCAGCAGCATCGAACGGTCTTCGCAAGAGACCCAGTACTTC
CASSIERSSQETQYF
>-|11|once|TRBJ1-1|TRBV27
TGTGCCAGCAGTTCTTATGCTGAAGCTTTCTTT
CASSSYAEAFF
>TRBD1|15|-|TRBJ2-1|TRBV11-3
TGTGCCAGCAGCTTAACCCGGGACAGAAACAATGAGCAGTTCTTC
CASSLTRDRNNEQFF
>-|11|-|TRBJ1-1|TRBV5-8
TGTGCCAGCAGCTTGTCAGGGAAAGCTTTCTTT
CASSLSGKAFF
>TRBD2|15|-|TRBJ2-7|TRBV9
TGTGCCAGCAGCGGCGGACTAGCGGGGGAATACGAGCAGTACTTC
CASSGGLAGEYEQYF
>TRBD2|15|-|TRBJ2-7|TRBV6-5
TGTGCCAGCAGTTACGTCCTAGCGGGAGCATACGAGCAGTACTTC
CASSYVLAGAYEQYF
>TRBD2|15|-|TRBJ2-1|TRBV2
TGTGCCAGCAGCGTAGCGGGAGGTGTCTACAATGAGCAGTTCTTC
CASSVAGGVYNEQFF
>TRBD1|16|once|TRBJ2-6|TRBV4-3
TGCGCCAGCAGCCACGCAGACAGGGAGGGGGCCAACGTCCTGACTTTC
CASSHADREGANVLTF
>-|17|-|TRBJ1-6|TRBV4-2
TGTGCCAGCAGCCAAGATTCCGAGACGGGACTAGCATCACCCCTCCACTTT
CASSQDSETGLASPLHF
>TRBD2|14|-|TRBJ2-5|TRBV10-2
TGCGCCAGCAGTGGAATAGCGGGGGTAGAGACCCAGTACTTC
CASSGIAGVETQYF
>-|15|-|TRBJ2-1|TRBV4-3
TGCGCCAGCAGCCCATTAGGCGGACTTAACAATGAGCAGTTCTTC
CASSPLGGLNNEQFF
>TRBD2|16|-|TRBJ2-3|TRBV29-1
TGCAGCGTTGAAGCTAGCGGGAGGATTAGCACAGATACGCAGTATTTT
CSVEASGRISTDTQYF
>-|13|-|TRBJ1-5|TRBV29-1
TGCAGCGTTGGGGCAGGCCCAAAGGAGCCCCAGCATTTT
CSVGAGPKEPQHF
>TRBD2|19|-|TRBJ2-1|TRBV2
TGTGCCAGCAGTGTACGGACAGGCGACGGACTAGCGGGAGGTAATGAGCAGTTCTTC
CASSVRTGDGLAGGNEQFF
>TRBD2|17|-|TRBJ2-2|TRBV4-3
TGCGCCAGCAGCCAGGGAACTAGCGGGGGGCATGGCGGGGAGCTGTTTTTT
CASSQGTSGGHGGELFF
>-|14|-|TRBJ2-7|TRBV29-1
TGCAGCGTCCAACCACAGGGAATAGGCTACGAGCAGTACTTC
CSVQPQGIGYEQYF
>-|12|-|TRBJ1-2|TRBV7-2
TGTGCCAGCAGCTTAGCCGGGAGAGGGGTCCCCTTC
CASSLAGRGVPF
>-|16|-|TRBJ1-2|TRBV5-1
TGCGCCAGCAGCTTGGAGGTCCTTCCCCGGGGATATGGCTACACCTTC
CASSLEVLPRGYGYTF
>-|16|-|TRBJ2-1|TRBV5-6
TGTGCCAGCAGCTTTGGGCGGGGGCTCGGCTACAATGAGCAGTTCTTC
CASSFGRGLGYNEQFF
>TRBD2|16|-|TRBJ2-7|TRBV9
TGTGCCAGCAGCGTCGGACTTAGCGGGGGGTTTTGGGAGCAGTACTTC
CASSVGLSGGFWEQYF
>-|16|-|TRBJ2-2|TRBV28
TGTGCCAGCAGGAGTAGGGGGAGATCTCACACCGGGGAGCTGTTTTTT
CASRSRGRSHTGELFF
>-|14|-|TRBJ1-1|TRBV18
TGTGCCAGCTCACCGATGGCGGGGCGGACTGAAGCTTTCTTT
CASSPMAGRTEAFF
>TRBD2|15|-|TRBJ2-5|TRBV2
TGTGCCAGCAGTAGCAGCGGGGGGGCGTTGGAGACCCAGTACTTC
CASSSSGGALETQYF
>-|16|-|TRBJ2-4|TRBV11-1
TGTGCCAGCAGGGAGGACTTACCAGGAGCCAAAAACATTCAGTACTTC
CASREDLPGAKNIQYF
>-|14|-|TRBJ2-1|TRBV7-7
TGTGCTAGCAGCTTAGAAGCAGGGGATGGTGAGCAGTTCTTC
CASSLEAGDGEQFF
>TRBD1|16|-|TRBJ1-1|TRBV2
TGTGCCAGCAGTGGGGACAGGGGAATCATTAGGACTGAAGCTTTCTTT
CASSGDRGIIRTEAFF
>TRBD1|16|-|TRBJ2-6|TRBV15
TGTGCCACCAGCCTAACTACAGGGGCTGGGGCCAACGTCCTGACTTTC
CATSLTTGAGANVLTF
>TRBD1|14|-|TRBJ2-5|TRBV6-2/TRBV6-3
TGTGCCAGCAGTACGGGACAGATACAAGAGACCCAGTACTTC
CASSTGQIQETQYF
>-|17|-|TRBJ1-5|TRBV7-9
TGTGCCAGCAGCTCCTTTCCCGCGGACAGTAGCTATCAGCCCCAGCATTTT
CASSSFPADSSYQPQHF
>TRBD2|14|-|TRBJ2-7|TRBV18
TGTGCCAGCTCACGAAGCGGGAGCTTACACGAGCAGTACTTC
CASSRSGSLHEQYF
>-|13|-|TRBJ2-7|TRBV27
TGTGCCAGCAGTTTATCACTCGGCTACGAGCAGTACTTC
CASSLSLGYEQYF
>TRBD2|15|once|TRBJ2-1|TRBV27
TGTGCCAGCAGCCCGGGACTAGCGGGATACAATGAGCAGTTCTTC
CASSPGLAGYNEQFF
>-|15|-|TRBJ2-4|TRBV2
TGTGCCAGCAGACGGGACATCTCGTTGAAAAACATTCAGTACTTC
CASRRDISLKNIQYF
>-|13|-|TRBJ1-2|TRBV7-9
TGTGCCAGCAGCTTATCAACAGGGTACGGCTACACCTTC
CASSLSTGYGYTF
>TRBD2|15|-|TRBJ2-3|TRBV29-1
TGCAGCGTTCCCCTAGCGGGAGGGCCATCAGATACGCAGTATTTT
CSVPLAGGPSDTQYF
>TRBD2|12|-|TRBJ2-7|TRBV7-9
TGTGCCAGCAGGGCGGGGGAGCTTGAGCAGTACTTC
CASRAGELEQYF
>-|16|-|TRBJ2-1|TRBV4-2
TGTGCCAGCAGCCAAGATGGGGCGGGGCCCTACAATGAGCAGTTCTTC
CASSQDGAGPYNEQFF
>-|16|-|TRBJ2-1|TRBV3-1/TRBV3-2
TGTGCCAGCAGCCAAGTGGCGGGTTCGACCTACAATGAGCAGTTCTTC
CASSQVAGSTYNEQFF
>-|16|-|TRBJ2-6|TRBV4-3
TGCGCCAGCAGCCTTAGCACATCACCTGGGGCCAACGTCCTGACTTTC
CASSLSTSPGANVLTF
>TRBD2|16|-|TRBJ2-7|TRBV5-5
TGTGCCAGCAGCTTGTCGGCTAGCGGGAGTTCCTACGAGCAGTACTTC
CASSLSASGSSYEQYF
>-|16|-|TRBJ2-6|TRBV7-2
TGTGCCAGCAGCTTAGCGAGTGGGTGGGCAGGAGGAGTCCTGACTTTC
CASSLASGWAGGVLTF
>TRBD2|16|-|TRBJ2-5|TRBV7-9
TGTGCCAGCAGCTTAGGTTCAGCGGGAGAGGGAGAGACCCAGTACTTC
CASSLGSAGEGETQYF
>TRBD2|16|-|TRBJ2-7|TRBV7-2
TGTGCCAGCAGCTTATCCGGTGGGGGAGGGCCGTTCGAGCAGTACTTC
CASSLSGGGGPFEQYF
>-|15|-|TRBJ2-7|TRBV9
TGTGCCAGCAGCGTAGCAGCGAATTCCTACTACGAGCAGTACTTC
CASSVAANSYYEQYF
>TRBD2|19|-|TRBJ2-5|TRBV5-1
TGCGCCAGCAGCTTGGATGGCGGGAGGGCCTTGGCCCCAAGGGAGACCCAGTACTTC
CASSLDGGRALAPRETQYF
>TRBD2|17|-|TRBJ2-3|TRBV2
TGTGCCAGCAGGAGGGGGACTAGTTCTACTAGCACAGATACGCAGTATTTT
CASRRGTSSTSTDTQYF
>TRBD2|15|few|TRBJ2-7|TRBV6-5
TGTGCCAGCAGTTCTCTAGCGGGCCTAACCTACGAGCAGTACTTC
CASSSLAGLTYEQYF
>-|12|few|TRBJ1-6|TRBV3-1/TRBV3-2
TGTGCCACCATGGGGCAGGGTTCACCCCTCCACTTT
CATMGQGSPLHF
>-|17|-|TRBJ1-5|TRBV24-1
TGTGCCACCAGTGAGCGTAAAGGGGGATATAGCAATCAGCCCCAGCATTTT
CATSERKGGYSNQPQHF
>TRBD1|15|-|TRBJ2-4|TRBV11-2
TGTGCCAGCAGCGTAAGGACAGGGGTCAAAAACATTCAGTACTTC
CASSVRTGVKNIQYF
>TRBD2|14|-|TRBJ2-5|TRBV5-1
TGCGCCAGCAGCTTGGGACTAGCGGGGGAGACCCAGTACTTC
CASSLGLAGETQYF
>TRBD1|14|-|TRBJ2-2|TRBV18
TGTGCCAGCTCACGACAGGGCGACACCGGGGAGCTGTTTTTT
CASSRQGDTGELFF
>-|13|-|TRBJ1-1|TRBV19
TGTGCCAGCACCACACAGGGCCCCACTGAAGCTTTCTTT
CASTTQGPTEAFF
>-|13|-|TRBJ2-7|TRBV7-2
TGTGCCAGCAGCCTAGTTAACAGCTACGAGCAGTACTTC
CASSLVNSYEQYF
>-|15|once|TRBJ2-3|TRBV7-9
TGTGCCAGCAGCATTACAACCCCACCAACAGATACGCAGTATTTT
CASSITTPPTDTQYF
>-|15|-|TRBJ2-3|TRBV30
TGTGCCTGGAGTCGCCTAGCGACCGACACAGATACGCAGTATTTT
CAWSRLATDTDTQYF
>TRBD2|16|-|TRBJ2-1|TRBV2
TGTGCCAGCAGTGAGGGAGGGGTTCTCTCCTACAATGAGCAGTTCTTC
CASSEGGVLSYNEQFF